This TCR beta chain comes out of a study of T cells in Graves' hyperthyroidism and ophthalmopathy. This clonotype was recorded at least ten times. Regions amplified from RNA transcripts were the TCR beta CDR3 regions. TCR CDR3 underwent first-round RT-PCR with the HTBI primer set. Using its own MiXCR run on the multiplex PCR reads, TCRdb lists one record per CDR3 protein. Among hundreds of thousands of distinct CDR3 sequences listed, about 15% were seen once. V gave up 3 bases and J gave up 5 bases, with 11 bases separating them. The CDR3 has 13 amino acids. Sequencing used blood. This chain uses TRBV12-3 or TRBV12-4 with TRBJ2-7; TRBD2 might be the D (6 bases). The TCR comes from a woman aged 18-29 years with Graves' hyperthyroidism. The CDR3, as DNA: TGTGCCAGCAGTTTTGGCAGGAGGGACGAGCAGTACTTC. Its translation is CASSFGRRDEQYF.